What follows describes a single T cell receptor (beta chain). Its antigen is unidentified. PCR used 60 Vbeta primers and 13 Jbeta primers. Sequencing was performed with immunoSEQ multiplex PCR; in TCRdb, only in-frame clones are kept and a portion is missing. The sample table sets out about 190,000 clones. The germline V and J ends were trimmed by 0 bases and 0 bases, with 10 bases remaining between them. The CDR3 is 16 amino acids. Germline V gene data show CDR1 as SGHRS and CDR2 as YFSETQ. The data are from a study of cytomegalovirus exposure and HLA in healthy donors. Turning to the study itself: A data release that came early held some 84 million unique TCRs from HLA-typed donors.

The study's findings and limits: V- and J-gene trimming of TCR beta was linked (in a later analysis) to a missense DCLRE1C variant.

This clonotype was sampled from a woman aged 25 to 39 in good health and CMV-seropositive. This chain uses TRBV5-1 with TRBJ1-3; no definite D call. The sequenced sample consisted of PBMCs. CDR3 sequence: CASSLVGSVSGNTIYF. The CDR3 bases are TGCGCCAGCAGCTTGGTCGGCAGCGTCTCTGGAAACACCATATATTTT.